The entry below gives a single T cell receptor beta chain sequence along with its context. Antigen unknown. The record originates from a study of cytotoxic CD8 clonotypes in ibrutinib-treated CLL. Study details: Response samples were obtained once patients had received a median roughly 11 months of treatment, range 6 to 36. Average yields of 255,043 productive templates and approximately 100,000 productive rearrangements characterized the samples. General study findings and limits: Clonality went up at the time of ibrutinib response, stayed stable in sustained remission, and later dropped back toward its baseline level at progression.

Data came from immunoSEQ multiplex PCR; TCRdb stores just in-frame clones and leaves some out. In the table there are 140,000 to 150,000 clones, 76% of which are singletons. CDR3 length: 15 residues. Trimming took off 4 bases at V and 7 bases at J, with 17 bases between the two ends. The germline CDR1 and CDR2 sequences are SGHRS and YFSETQ. Around 2 micrograms of genomic DNA from cryopreserved PBMCs went into TCR beta libraries. This material consisted of PBMCs, taken after 24 months of ibrutinib treatment. The V gene is TRBV5-1, the J gene TRBJ1-4; D remains ambiguous. The sequence was obtained from a human donor with chronic lymphocytic leukemia. The CDR3 nucleotides are TGCGCCAGCAGCGGCCCGGGCAGTAAGGTTGAAAAACTGTTTTTT. It codes for CASSGPGSKVEKLFF.